This T cell receptor beta chain was recorded in a study of blood T cell repertoires in COVID-19 (dated by TCRdb to 2019 to 2021). Regarding the study in general: Samples covering the acute and convalescent phases of COVID-19 were provided by collaborators in the United States, Italy and Spain. The material from the prospective study consisted of cDNA or gDNA derived from T cells, B-cell-depleted T cells, or PBMCs. Deeply sampled blood TCRbeta repertoires from subjects exposed to, actively infected with, or recovered from COVID-19 were included in the dataset. The repertoires were released in a freely available public database intended as a resource for research on the immune response to SARS-CoV-2. Samples were obtained from the ongoing ImmuneRACE study (first 160 participants) and from over 1,000 subjects provided by 6 global collaborators. Sample metadata almost always included a de-identified subject ID, COVID-19 status, age in years and sex. Where available, HLA class I and class II types were taken from metadata supplied by the sample provider and were not determined by assay-based typing. Beyond this particular receptor, the publication reports: The amount of clinical and demographic metadata varied by source and participant and was provided uncurated.

Germline trimming: 5 bases from V, 5 bases from J; junction bases outside gene matches: 11. Counted from cysteine to phenylalanine, this CDR3 has 16 amino acids. This entry keeps only the CDR3 DNA: 48 bases, framed from base 1. CDR1 and CDR2 are drawn from the germline V gene: SGHTA, FQGNSA. Only one count was recorded for this clone. Its antigen is not yet known. No qualities accompany the bases; no much larger clone lies one base away. TCRbeta CDR3 regions were amplified from genomic DNA using the immunoSEQ Assay, a bias-controlled multiplex PCR. As for the authors' bioinformatics: Within the assay, amplification of reference gene primers was used to estimate how many nucleated cells each sample contained. To quantify the absolute abundance of each unique TCRbeta CDR3 rearrangement, sequence reads were collapsed and filtered. Productive Simpson clonality was computed per sample as the square root of Simpson's diversity index over productive rearrangements. TCRdb retrieved this table from immuneACCESS and kept in-frame rearrangements only. Not all clones are present; in checked studies, unresolved V genes account for under half, and no reason is known for the remainder. Clone size and V and J calls were adopted from that table, with D and trimming inferred from the DNA. The sample data list 200,000 to 300,000 clones, and approximately 85% of these were observed just once. The ten biggest clones cover 9.5% to 15% of the sample.

The collaborating institutions used their own protocols to collect whole blood in K2EDTA tubes. For TCRbeta analysis, collaborators shipped samples in one of three forms: frozen whole blood, isolated PBMCs, or DNA extracted from either of those sample types. Here the chain combines TRBV7-2 and TRBJ2-1, with 8 bases matching TRBD2. The origin of this receptor is a woman aged 55-75 years with active or convalescent COVID-19. Sequencing was done on a sample of peripheral blood. CDR3 loop: CASSVSGGAPHNEQFF. The DNA is as follows: TGTGCCAGCAGCGTCAGCGGGGGCGCACCCCACAATGAGCAGTTCTTC.